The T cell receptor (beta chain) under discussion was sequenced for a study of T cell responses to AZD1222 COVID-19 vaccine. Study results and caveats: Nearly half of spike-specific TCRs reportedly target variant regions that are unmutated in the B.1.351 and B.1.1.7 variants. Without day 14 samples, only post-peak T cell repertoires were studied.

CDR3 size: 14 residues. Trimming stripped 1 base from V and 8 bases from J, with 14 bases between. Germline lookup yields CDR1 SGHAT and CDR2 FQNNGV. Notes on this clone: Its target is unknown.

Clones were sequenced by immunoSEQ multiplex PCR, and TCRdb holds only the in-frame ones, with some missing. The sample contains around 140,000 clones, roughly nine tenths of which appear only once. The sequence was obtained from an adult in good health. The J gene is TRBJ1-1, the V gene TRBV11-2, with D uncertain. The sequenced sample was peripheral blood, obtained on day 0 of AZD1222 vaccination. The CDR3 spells CASSLAISGTEAFF. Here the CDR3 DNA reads TGTGCCAGCAGCTTAGCTATTTCGGGTACCGAAGCTTTCTTT.